This T cell receptor (beta chain) was observed in a study of response to subunit inactivated influenza vaccine. V dropped 6 bases and J dropped 3 bases, with 9 bases sitting between them. CDR1 is SQVTM, CDR2 ANQGSEA, per germline. The CDR3 sequence is 11 residues long. TCRdb fed the RT-PCR reads into MiXCR, producing one record per CDR3 protein. The sample lists around 480,000 distinct CDR3 sequences, about 10% occurring once. This clonotype appeared a few times. The gene calls are TRBV29-1 and TRBJ2-7, with TRBD1 as a possible D gene (5 bases). The sample was PBMCs from blood, taken more than 35 days after vaccination. The sequence was obtained from a man aged 50 or older who received an inactivated influenza vaccine. In DNA form, the CDR3 reads TGCAGCGTCCTTCAGGGCTACGAGCAGTACTTC. It encodes CSVLQGYEQYF.